This TCR beta chain was captured in a study of blood T cells in healthy people across ages. Study information: Template switching caught about one barcoded beta molecule for each two T cells. Whole-study results and caveats: Lack of knowledge of donor CMV status possibly confounded expanded clonotype changes.

On this clonotype itself: The antigen is undetermined.

Germline lookup yields CDR1 SNHLY and CDR2 FYNNEI. CDR3 length equals 14 residues. The trim removed 10 bases at V and 6 bases at J, leaving 11 bases unmatched. Together with a sample-barcoded 5' primer, a J-beta primer mix was included in a second PCR lasting about 6 to 11 cycles. Each cDNA molecule received a tag from a template-switch adaptor that had 12 random nucleotides. In TCRdb, the 5' RACE reads were re-called with MiXCR into one record per CDR3 protein. The sample has about 730,000 distinct CDR3 sequences; about 42% are singletons. Per sample, a minimum of 6 million PBMCs were isolated. The rearrangement links TRBV2 to TRBJ2-7, with TRBD2 matching over 11 bases. This sequence was found in a woman aged 55-75 years in good health. The sample consisted of blood. Written as DNA, the CDR3 is TGTGCCAAAGGAACCCCGGGACTAGCGGCCGAGCAGTACTTC. It specifies CAKGTPGLAAEQYF.